What follows are 30 T cell receptor beta chains derived from one specimen sequenced in a study of cytomegalovirus exposure and HLA in healthy donors. 60 Vbeta and 13 Jbeta primers were used in PCR. The method was immunoSEQ multiplex PCR; TCRdb's version includes in-frame clones alone and lacks a portion of them. Here the sample spans about 150,000 clones, 85% being singletons. Material: PBMCs. The origin of the receptors is a young woman in good health and CMV-seronegative.

The rearrangement joins TRBV19 to TRBJ1-3, with D possibly TRBD1 on 6 matching bases. Trimming stripped 5 bases from V and 0 bases from J, with 20 bases between. Germline values: CDR1 LNHDA, CDR2 SQIVND (reference sequence). The CDR3 length is 18 residues. DNA for the CDR3: TGTGCCAGTAGTCTGGGACCGACAGGACCTTACTCTGGAAACACCATATATTTT. It specifies CASSLGPTGPYSGNTIYF.

The chain couples TRBV9 to TRBJ2-3; D possibly corresponds to TRBD2 (6 bases). Germline-derived CDR1 and CDR2 are SGDLS and YYNGEE. CDR3 length: 15 amino acids. Trimming stripped 3 bases from V and 8 bases from J, with 19 bases between. The CDR3 loop is CASSDTDYRMSTQYF. CDR3 DNA: TGTGCCAGCAGCGACACGGACTACCGGATGAGTACGCAGTATTTT.

This chain links TRBV4-3 with TRBJ2-3; 14 nucleotides align to TRBD2. The germline gives CDR1 LGHNA, CDR2 YSLEER. The ends lost 4 bases at V and 4 bases at J; junction bases unmatched: 4. The CDR3 length is 16 residues. The CDR3 nucleotides are TGCGCCAGCAGCCTAGAGACTAGCGGGGGGGCAGATACGCAGTATTTT. It is translated as CASSLETSGGADTQYF.

V is TRBV7-3 and J is TRBJ2-1; the match to TRBD1 covers 8 bases. Germline V lookup: CDR1 SGHTA, CDR2 FQGTGA. The trim removed 4 bases at V and 4 bases at J, leaving 9 bases unmatched. The CDR3 extends over 16 amino acids. The CDR3 reads CASSSRAGTGYNEQFF. DNA of the CDR3: TGTGCCAGCAGCTCCAGGGCGGGGACAGGTTACAATGAGCAGTTCTTC. Full variable domain (remainder filled in from reference TRBV7-3 and TRBJ2-1): GAGVSQTPSNKVTEKGKYVELRCDPISGHTALYWYRQSLGQGPEFLIYFQGTGAADDSGLPNDRFFAVRPEGSVSTLKIQRTERGDSAVYLCASSSRAGTGYNEQFFGPGTRLTVL.

The rearrangement joins TRBV4-3 to TRBJ1-3; 10 bases are shared with TRBD1. The germline V gene encodes CDR1 LGHNA and CDR2 YSLEER. The V gene end was trimmed by 3 bases and the J gene end by 3 bases; junction bases not matched to a gene: 5. The CDR3 is 16 residues long. The DNA for the CDR3 is TGCGCCAGCAGCCAGGAGGGACAGGGGATTGGAAACACCATATATTTT. Residues: CASSQEGQGIGNTIYF.

The chain uses TRBV6-1 and TRBJ2-3; tentative D call: TRBD1 (5 bases). Trimming cost V 3 bases and J 6 bases, with 10 bases left between them. The germline CDR1 and CDR2 sequences are MNHNS and SASEGT. The CDR3 spans 13 residues. The CDR3, as DNA: TGTGCCAGCAGTGATTTGGGGCCCGATACGCAGTATTTT. Translated, it gives CASSDLGPDTQYF.

The chain combines TRBV29-1 with TRBJ2-2; D is ambiguous. The germline V gene encodes CDR1 SQVTM and CDR2 ANQGSEA. The V end was cut by 4 bases, the J end by 1 base, with 7 bases between. The CDR3 runs to 13 residues. CDR3 sequence: CSVVPGNTGELFF. The DNA of the CDR3 is TGCAGCGTTGTGCCGGGGAACACCGGGGAGCTGTTTTTT.

The gene calls are TRBV13 and TRBJ2-7, with 8 bases identical to TRBD2. Per germline, CDR1 PRHDT and CDR2 FYEKMQ (reference sequence). Losses at the gene ends were 5 bases for V and 4 bases for J; bases not matched to a gene: 22. This CDR3 spans 19 amino acids. The CDR3 DNA reads TGTGCCAGCAGCCGAGCCGGGACTAGTGGGGATTGGGTGCGATACGAGCAGTACTTC. Translated: CASSRAGTSGDWVRYEQYF.

This clone was found a few times. The chain has TRBV4-1 and TRBJ1-5; tentatively, D is TRBD1 (6 bases). CDR1 and CDR2 (germline): MGHRA, YSYEKL. This CDR3 contains 15 residues. V lost 4 bases, J lost 6 bases, and 16 bases lay in between. CDR3 nucleotide sequence: TGCGCCAGCAGCCGAACTCAGGGGTTCTGTCAGCCCCAGCATTTT. Its protein is CASSRTQGFCQPQHF.

The CDR3 reads CASSEPAGVPGELFF. In nucleotides, the CDR3 is TGTGCCAGCAGCGAGCCCGCAGGGGTCCCCGGGGAGCTGTTTTTT. V and J are TRBV7-9 and TRBJ2-2; TRBD1 might be the D (6 bases). Germline V CDR1 and CDR2: SEHNR, FQNEAQ (reference sequence). This CDR3 is 15 amino acids long. The ends were cut back, 5 bases at V and 6 bases at J, with 16 bases in the middle.

This rearrangement joins TRBV27 to TRBJ2-5, with D perhaps TRBD2 (6 bases). Looked up from germline, CDR1 is MNHEY and CDR2 is SMNVEV (reference sequence). The CDR3 has 16 amino acids. V was clipped by 4 bases and J by 3 bases, with 18 bases between them. CDR3 DNA: TGTGCCAGCAGTTCCTGGACGGGAGAACATAAAGAGACCCAGTACTTC. Translated: CASSSWTGEHKETQYF.

The chain links TRBV7-9 to TRBJ1-2, with 9 positions matching TRBD1. Germline CDR1 and CDR2: SEHNR and FQNEAQ (reference sequence). V dropped 4 bases and J dropped 7; count of bases not matched to a gene: 10. CDR3 length equals 15 residues. The CDR3 region is CASSWGTGSSTGYTF. In nucleotides, the CDR3 is TGTGCCAGCAGCTGGGGGACAGGGTCGAGTACTGGCTACACCTTC.

This sequence joins TRBV30 and TRBJ2-1; tentative D call: TRBD1 (5 bases). V dropped 4 bases and J dropped 5 bases, with 18 bases sitting between them. The length of the CDR3 is 15 residues. CDR1 and CDR2 (germline): GTSNPN, SVGIG (reference sequence). CDR3 amino acids: CAWKLARGQHNEQFF. The CDR3 DNA follows: TGTGCCTGGAAGTTAGCTAGGGGCCAACACAATGAGCAGTTCTTC.

This clone was seen a single time. This chain joins TRBV5-6 and TRBJ2-7; 10 bases match TRBD1. With V trimmed by 6 bases and J by 3 bases, 6 bases remained unmatched. The CDR3 length is 14 residues. CDR1 is SGHDT, CDR2 YYEEEE, per germline. Here the CDR3 reads CASTPWDRGYEQYF. In nucleotides, the CDR3 is TGTGCCAGCACCCCGTGGGACAGGGGCTACGAGCAGTACTTC.

The chain links TRBV13 to TRBJ2-1; TRBD1 aligns across 7 bases. Germline V gene lookup returns CDR1 PRHDT and CDR2 FYEKMQ (reference sequence). This CDR3 has 15 amino acids. The V and J ends lost 5 bases and 8 bases, in that order; junction bases with no gene match: 12. Written as DNA, the CDR3 is TGTGCCAGCAGCACCCTGACAGGGATCAGTTATGAGCAGTTCTTC. This sequence encodes CASSTLTGISYEQFF. The whole variable domain, filled in from reference TRBV13 and TRBJ2-1, reads AAGVIQSPRHLIKEKRETATLKCYPIPRHDTVYWYQQGPGQDPQFLISFYEKMQSDKGSIPDRFSAQQFSDYHSELNMSSLELGDSALYFCASSTLTGISYEQFFGPGTRLTVL.

J is TRBJ1-1 and V is TRBV9; 7 bases line up with TRBD1. The CDR3 is 14 residues long. V gave up 2 bases and J gave up 1 base; unmatched junction bases: 2. Germline V gene data show CDR1 as SGDLS and CDR2 as YYNGEE. CDR3 protein: CASSVGQPNTEAFF. The CDR3 nucleotides read TGTGCCAGCAGCGTGGGACAGCCGAACACTGAAGCTTTCTTT.

This clone was counted a few times. The V gene is TRBV5-1, the J gene TRBJ2-2, with 13 bases that match TRBD2. The CDR3 is made up of 18 amino acids. V was pared by 7 bases and J by 4 bases, with 13 bases of the junction left unmatched. CDR1 and CDR2 (germline): SGHRS, YFSETQ. The CDR3 loop is CASRLVPGTSGTTGELFF. CDR3 in DNA: TGCGCCAGCCGCCTCGTACCCGGGACTAGCGGGACCACCGGGGAGCTGTTTTTT.

CDR3: CAWSVRTGGYNEQFF. The CDR3 DNA sequence: TGTGCCTGGAGTGTACGGACAGGCGGCTACAATGAGCAGTTCTTC. This rearrangement joins TRBV30 to TRBJ2-1; TRBD1 matches 7 bases. Germline CDR1 is GTSNPN and CDR2 is SVGIG (reference sequence). The CDR3 is made up of 15 amino acids. V dropped 0 bases and J dropped 3; count of bases not matched to a gene: 5. Drawing the rest from reference TRBV30 and TRBJ2-1, the complete variable domain is SQTIHQWPATLVQPVGSPLSLECTVEGTSNPNLYWYRQAAGRGLQLLFYSVGIGQISSEVPQNLSASRPQDRQFILSSKKLLLSDSGFYLCAWSVRTGGYNEQFFGPGTRLTVL.

The gene calls are TRBV2 and TRBJ2-5; possible D gene TRBD1, 6 bases. The DNA end is more similar to TRBJ2-7, so the J call may be wrong. The CDR3 runs 13 residues. Germline loops: CDR1 SNHLY, CDR2 FYNNEI. CDR3 sequence reads: CASRLGDIYEQYF. CDR3 bases: TGTGCCAGCCGCCTCGGGGACATCTACGAGCAGTACTTC.

V usage is TRBV10-3 and J usage is TRBJ2-7, with 8 bases fitting TRBD1. Germline CDR1 is ENHRY and CDR2 is SYGVKD. The J segment lost 2 bases and the V segment lost 11 bases, leaving 5 bases of the junction unmatched. The CDR3 is 12 amino acids. The chain's CDR3 is CASTGGPYEQYF. The CDR3 DNA reads as TGTGCCTCTACAGGGGGACCCTACGAGCAGTACTTC.

The J gene is TRBJ1-2, the V gene TRBV29-1; TRBD1 is a possible D gene (5 bases). The CDR3 runs to 13 residues. V was pared by 1 base and J by 4 bases, with 10 bases between. Germline-derived CDR1 and CDR2 are SQVTM and ANQGSEA. In DNA, the CDR3 is TGCAGCGTTGAAGGTCAGGGTCCCTATGGCTACACCTTC. Protein: CSVEGQGPYGYTF.

J is TRBJ2-2 and V is TRBV5-4; 8 positions match TRBD1. Germline V gene lookup returns CDR1 SGHNT and CDR2 YYREEE (reference sequence). With 4 bases clipped from V and 4 bases from J, the junction kept 6 bases outside the gene matches. There are 15 residues in the CDR3. CDR3 in amino acids: CASSLDRGGTGELFF. The CDR3 region has the DNA TGTGCCAGCAGCCTCGACAGGGGAGGCACCGGGGAGCTGTTTTTT.

The J gene is TRBJ2-7, the V gene TRBV19, with 9 bases fitting TRBD1. After removal of 5 bases from V and 6 bases from J, the junction contained 5 bases not matched to a gene. Germline V gives CDR1 LNHDA, CDR2 SQIVND (reference sequence). The CDR3 contains 13 residues. The CDR3 bases are TGTGCCAGTAGTTGGGGACAGGGCTCCGAGCAGTACTTC. This translates into CASSWGQGSEQYF.

The J gene is TRBJ2-2, the V gene TRBV5-1; 7 bases are a match to TRBD1. After removal of 4 bases from V and 7 bases from J, the junction contained 10 bases not matched to a gene. From germline, CDR1 is SGHRS and CDR2 YFSETQ. The CDR3 runs 15 residues. The CDR3 region has the DNA TGCGCCAGCAGCCGAATAGGGGGCTCGGGCGGGGAGCTGTTTTTT. Translated: CASSRIGGSGGELFF.

This rearrangement joins TRBV9 to TRBJ2-1; D gene uncertain. Germline V lookup: CDR1 SGDLS, CDR2 YYNGEE. The germline V and J ends were trimmed by 0 bases and 1 base, with 11 bases remaining between them. The CDR3 totals 16 residues. The chain's CDR3 is CASSVAGTASYNEQFF. The CDR3 DNA reads TGTGCCAGCAGCGTAGCCGGAACAGCATCCTACAATGAGCAGTTCTTC.

The chain combines TRBV4-3 with TRBJ2-3, with 7 bases matching TRBD2. The V and J ends lost 0 bases and 1 base, in that order; junction bases with no gene match: 4. The germline V gene encodes CDR1 LGHNA and CDR2 YSLEER. This CDR3 spans 16 amino acids. DNA of the CDR3: TGCGCCAGCAGCCAAGATGATGGGGGGGGCACAGATACGCAGTATTTT. Translated, it gives CASSQDDGGGTDTQYF.

In its sample, this clone was seen a few times. This sequence joins TRBV28 and TRBJ2-5, with D possibly TRBD2 on 6 matching bases. The end of the DNA aligns better with TRBJ2-7, so the J call may be wrong. CDR3 length: 15 residues. From germline, CDR1 is MDHEN and CDR2 SYDVKM. The CDR3 region has the DNA TGTGCCAGCAGTTTCGGGACGGGACTCACCTACGAGCAGTACTTC. As protein: CASSFGTGLTYEQYF.

This clone was counted a few times. The chain couples TRBV5-1 to TRBJ2-7, with D maybe TRBD2 (6 bases). Germline V CDR1 and CDR2: SGHRS, YFSETQ. Trimming cost V 0 bases and J 7 bases, with 14 bases left between them. There are 14 residues in the CDR3. DNA of the CDR3: TGCGCCAGCAGCTTGGGCGGAGGGGCCGGGGAGCAGTACTTC. Translating gives CASSLGGGAGEQYF.

V is TRBV10-2 and J is TRBJ1-1, with 9 bases lining up with TRBD1. The CDR3 runs 16 residues. V lost 7 bases, J lost 4 bases, and 13 bases stayed unmatched. CDR1 is WSHSY, CDR2 SAAADI, per germline. CDR3 in amino acids: CASMQGQGWLSTEAFF. DNA for the CDR3: TGCGCCAGCATGCAGGGACAGGGTTGGTTATCCACTGAAGCTTTCTTT.

This chain connects TRBV7-6 to TRBJ2-5, with 10 bases matching TRBD2. The CDR3 runs 19 residues. V dropped 1 base and J dropped 5; count of bases not matched to a gene: 16. In germline, CDR1 is SGHVS, CDR2 FNYEAQ. The CDR3 region has the DNA TGTGCCAGCAGCTTAGTTGGAGGTGGAGCGGGGGGGCCGGGGGAGACCCAGTACTTC. It is translated as CASSLVGGGAGGPGETQYF.